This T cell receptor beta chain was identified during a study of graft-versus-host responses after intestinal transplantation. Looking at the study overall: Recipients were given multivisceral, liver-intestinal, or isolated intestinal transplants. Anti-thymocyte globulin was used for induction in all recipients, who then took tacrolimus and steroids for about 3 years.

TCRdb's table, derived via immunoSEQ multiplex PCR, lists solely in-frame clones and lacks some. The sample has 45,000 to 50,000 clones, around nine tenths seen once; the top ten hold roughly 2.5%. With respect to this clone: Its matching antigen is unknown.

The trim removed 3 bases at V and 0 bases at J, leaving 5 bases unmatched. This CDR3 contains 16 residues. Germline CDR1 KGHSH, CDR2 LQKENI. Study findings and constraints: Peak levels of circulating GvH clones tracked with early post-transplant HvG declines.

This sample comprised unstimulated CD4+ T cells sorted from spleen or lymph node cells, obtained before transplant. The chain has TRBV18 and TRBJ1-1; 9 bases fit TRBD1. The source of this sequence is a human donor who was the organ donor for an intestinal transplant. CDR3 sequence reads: CASSPTGQGLNTEAFF. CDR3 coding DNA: TGTGCCAGCTCACCCACGGGACAGGGCTTGAACACTGAAGCTTTCTTT.